These 4 T cell receptor beta chains share one sample of origin, sequenced in a study of control samples from healthy donors and cancer patients. Assay: immunoSEQ multiplex PCR; the TCRdb copy retains only in-frame clones and omits some. The sample lists 150,000 to 200,000 clones, nearly 90% occurring once. The sample taken for sequencing was blood. Receptors were obtained from a woman in her forties or fifties in good health.

The V gene is TRBV4-3, the J gene TRBJ1-2, with D perhaps matching TRBD1 (6 bases). The CDR3 contains 16 residues. Germline V gene lookup returns CDR1 LGHNA and CDR2 YSLEER. Trimming removed 0 bases at V and 1 base at J, with 12 bases between. CDR3 bases: TGCGCCAGCAGCCAAGATAGGGCAGGGGTTAACTATGGCTACACCTTC. It encodes CASSQDRAGVNYGYTF.

The chain recombines TRBV6-5 with TRBJ2-7; D tentatively reads TRBD1 or TRBD2 (5 bases each). Trimming removed 7 bases from V and 2 bases from J, with 15 bases in between. CDR1 MNHEY and CDR2 SVGAGI come from the germline V gene. The CDR3 totals 14 residues. CDR3 amino acids: CASTMTGTAYEQYF. CDR3 coding DNA: TGTGCCAGCACCATGACCGGGACCGCCTACGAGCAGTACTTC.

This clone was seen only once. The chain employs TRBV19 and TRBJ2-5; perhaps TRBD2 as D (5 bases). CDR1 is LNHDA, CDR2 SQIVND, per germline (reference sequence). This CDR3 contains 13 residues. Trimming removed 3 bases from V and 5 bases from J, with 10 bases in between. The DNA for the CDR3 is TGTGCCAGTAGTATGCCGCGCGGGGAGACCCAGTACTTC. Translation gives CASSMPRGETQYF.

V and J are TRBV7-2 and TRBJ1-5; D unresolved. V dropped 2 bases and J dropped 11 bases, with 10 bases sitting between them. The CDR3 is made up of 12 amino acids. The V gene's germline CDR1 is SGHTA and CDR2 FQGNSA. The CDR3 DNA reads TGTGCCAGCAGCTTAAACGGGGAGGCCCAGCATTTT. It encodes CASSLNGEAQHF.